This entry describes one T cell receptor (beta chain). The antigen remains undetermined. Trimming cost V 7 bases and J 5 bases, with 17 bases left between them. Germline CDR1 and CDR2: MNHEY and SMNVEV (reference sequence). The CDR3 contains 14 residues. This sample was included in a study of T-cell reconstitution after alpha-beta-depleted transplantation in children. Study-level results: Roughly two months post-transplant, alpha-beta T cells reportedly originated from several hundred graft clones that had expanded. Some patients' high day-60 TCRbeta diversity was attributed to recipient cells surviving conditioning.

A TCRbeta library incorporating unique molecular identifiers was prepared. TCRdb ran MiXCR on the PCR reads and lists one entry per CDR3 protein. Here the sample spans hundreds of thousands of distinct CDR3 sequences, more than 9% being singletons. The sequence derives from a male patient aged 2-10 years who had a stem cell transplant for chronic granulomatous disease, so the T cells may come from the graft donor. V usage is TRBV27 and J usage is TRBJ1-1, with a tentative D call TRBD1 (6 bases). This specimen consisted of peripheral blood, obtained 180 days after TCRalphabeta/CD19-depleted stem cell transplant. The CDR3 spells CASTGMVGGTEAFF. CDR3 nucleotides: TGTGCCAGCACCGGAATGGTAGGGGGGACTGAAGCTTTCTTT.